This T cell receptor beta chain was recovered during a study of molecular identifiers for immune sequencing clone quantification. The germline V and J ends were trimmed by 6 bases and 5 bases, with 16 bases remaining between them. The CDR3 consists of 14 residues. Sorting was used to obtain naive CD8 T cells (CD8+CD4-CCR7+CD45RA+). In TCRdb, the PCR reads were re-called with MiXCR into one record per CDR3 protein. Among over 600,000 distinct CDR3 sequences listed, roughly 21% were seen once. This clonotype was seen repeatedly, ten times or more. The rearrangement joins TRBV12-3 or TRBV12-4 to TRBJ2-5; D may correspond to TRBD1 or TRBD2 (5 bases each). The origin of this receptor is a human donor in good health. Some libraries in this study had Jurkat cell RNA spiked in. Sample: naive CD8+ T cells from blood, with Jurkat cell RNA spiked in. Regarding subset: FACS-sorted CD8+CD4-CCR7+CD45RA+ naive T cells. The CDR3 loop is CASSRPQERETQYF. The CDR3 coding sequence is TGTGCCAGCAGCCGCCCACAGGAGCGGGAGACCCAGTACTTC.